This TCR beta chain emerged from a study of blood T cells in healthy people across ages. This CDR3 comprises 13 residues. V was trimmed by 1 base and J by 9 bases, leaving 9 bases between them. CDR1 and CDR2 (germline): LGHDT, YNNKEL (reference sequence). Alongside a J-beta primer mix, a sample-barcoded 5' primer served in a second PCR lasting about 7 to 12 cycles. In TCRdb, the 5' RACE reads were re-called with MiXCR into one record per CDR3 protein. The table lists 700,000 to 800,000 distinct CDR3 sequences, 43% of them singletons. The sample comprised blood. This chain uses TRBV3-1 with TRBJ1-4; maybe TRBD1 (5 bases). The clonotype comes from a woman aged 55-69 years in good health. The CDR3 reads CASSQGNRQKLFF. The CDR3, as DNA: TGTGCCAGCAGCCAAGGTAACAGGCAAAAACTGTTTTTT.